The 27 T cell receptor beta chains below come from one sample, sequenced in a study of cytomegalovirus exposure and HLA in healthy donors. Researchers ran the PCR with 60 Vbeta and 13 Jbeta primers. Produced via immunoSEQ multiplex PCR; TCRdb's table is partial and in-frame only. Of some 120,000 clones in the sample, 80% were seen once. The sequencing input was PBMCs. The source of these receptors is a man between 25 and 39 years old in good health and CMV-seronegative.

The genes are TRBV10-2 and TRBJ2-7; 10 bases match TRBD2. Trimming took 5 bases from V and 6 from J; bases not matched to a gene: 10. The V gene's germline CDR1 is WSHSY and CDR2 SAAADI. The CDR3 has 15 amino acids. CDR3 sequence (DNA): TGCGCCAGCAGTCCTCGACTAGCGGGTGGTCCCGAGCAGTACTTC. Translated, it gives CASSPRLAGGPEQYF.

The chain couples TRBV18 to TRBJ2-1, with D possibly matching TRBD2 (5 bases). The CDR3 runs to 15 residues. V lost 1 base and J lost 6, with 13 bases in between. CDR1 is KGHSH and CDR2 is LQKENI in the germline V gene. CDR3 in amino acids: CASSPLTNQFNEQFF. The CDR3, as DNA: TGTGCCAGCTCACCACTGACTAACCAGTTCAATGAGCAGTTCTTC.

The chain links TRBV15 to TRBJ1-1; 8 positions agree with TRBD1. The CDR3 is 14 amino acids. V lost 4 bases, J lost 5 bases, and 6 bases stayed unmatched. The germline gives CDR1 LNHNV, CDR2 YYDKDF (reference sequence). The CDR3 DNA reads TGTGCCACCAGCACGGACAGGGCGAGAACTGAAGCTTTCTTT. It specifies CATSTDRARTEAFF.

This clone was picked up a small number of times. The chain joins TRBV19 to TRBJ2-7; 14 nucleotides align to TRBD2. The junction had 5 bases not matched to a gene; V was cut back by 4 bases and J by 3 bases. There are 16 residues in the CDR3. CDR1 and CDR2 from the germline V gene are LNHDA and SQIVND (reference sequence). This CDR3 reads CASSKDGTSGSYEQYF. The DNA for the CDR3 is TGTGCCAGTAGTAAGGATGGGACTAGCGGGAGCTACGAGCAGTACTTC. Full variable domain (rest looked up from reference TRBV19 and TRBJ2-7): DGGITQSPKYLFRKEGQNVTLSCEQNLNHDAMYWYRQDPGQGLRLIYYSQIVNDFQKGDIAEGYSVSREKKESFPLTVTSAQKNPTAFYLCASSKDGTSGSYEQYFGPGTRLTVT.

The chain joins TRBV6-6 to TRBJ2-7; 12 nucleotides line up with TRBD2. J gave up 0 bases and V 7 bases, and 4 bases lay outside the gene matches. In germline, CDR1 is MNHNY, CDR2 SVGAGI (reference sequence). The CDR3 runs to 15 residues. As DNA, the CDR3 is TGTGCCAGCACCCGACTAGCGGGGGCCTCCTACGAGCAGTACTTC. Its protein is CASTRLAGASYEQYF.

This clone was observed a few times. The chain uses TRBV5-1 and TRBJ1-1, with a tentative D call TRBD1 (5 bases). Trimming left V 0 bases short and J 0 bases short, with 12 bases between. Germline V gene lookup returns CDR1 SGHRS and CDR2 YFSETQ. The CDR3 has 16 amino acids. The CDR3 DNA reads TGCGCCAGCAGCTTGGGGGGGGGTGTAGTGAACACTGAAGCTTTCTTT. Translating gives CASSLGGGVVNTEAFF.

This chain uses TRBV7-8 with TRBJ1-4; TRBD1 is a possible D gene (6 bases). This CDR3 has 14 residues. CDR1 is SGHVS, CDR2 FQNEAQ, per germline. The ends were cut back, 3 bases at V and 3 bases at J, with 8 bases in the middle. Here the CDR3 DNA reads TGTGCCAGCAGCTTGGACAGACCTAATGAAAAACTGTTTTTT. Residues: CASSLDRPNEKLFF. The whole variable domain, filled in from reference TRBV7-8 and TRBJ1-4, reads GAGVSQSPRYKVAKRGQDVALRCDPISGHVSLFWYQQALGQGPEFLTYFQNEAQLDKSGLPSDRFFAERPEGSVSTLKIQRTQQEDSAVYLCASSLDRPNEKLFFGSGTQLSVL.

This clone turned up a few times. The rearrangement joins TRBV5-4 to TRBJ1-5; 8 nucleotides line up with TRBD1. Germline CDR1 is SGHNT and CDR2 is YYREEE (reference sequence). The J segment lost 0 bases and the V segment lost 0 bases, leaving 5 bases of the junction unmatched. The CDR3 spans 17 residues. The CDR3 loop is CASSLGDRRYSNQPQHF. The CDR3, as DNA: TGTGCCAGCAGCTTGGGGGACAGGAGATATAGCAATCAGCCCCAGCATTTT.

The genes are TRBV7-8 and TRBJ1-6; D remains ambiguous. The ends were cut back, 5 bases at V and 0 bases at J, with 11 bases in the middle. The V gene's germline CDR1 is SGHVS and CDR2 FQNEAQ. The CDR3 runs 16 residues. Here the CDR3 reads CASSRRESSYNSPLHF. The CDR3 DNA sequence: TGTGCCAGCAGCAGGAGGGAAAGCTCCTATAATTCACCCCTCCACTTT.

This rearrangement joins TRBV5-6 to TRBJ2-1, with 7 bases identical to TRBD1. Germline V lookup: CDR1 SGHDT, CDR2 YYEEEE. V gave up 1 base and J gave up 4 bases; unmatched junction bases: 2. The CDR3 sequence is 14 residues long. The CDR3 bases are TGTGCCAGCAGCTTGTCGACAGGGTACAATGAGCAGTTCTTC. Protein sequence: CASSLSTGYNEQFF.

This chain joins TRBV4-1 and TRBJ2-7; D unresolved. V lost 4 bases, J lost 7 bases, and 23 bases lay in between. The CDR3 is 16 residues long. Germline CDR1 MGHRA, CDR2 YSYEKL. CDR3 protein: CASSLMLGSPTCEQYF. The CDR3 coding sequence is TGCGCCAGCAGCCTTATGCTAGGATCTCCGACTTGTGAGCAGTACTTC.

V is TRBV7-9 and J is TRBJ1-1; 8 bases map to TRBD1. This CDR3 contains 15 residues. In germline, CDR1 is SEHNR, CDR2 FQNEAQ (reference sequence). The V and J ends lost 4 bases and 1 base, in that order; junction bases with no gene match: 5. CDR3 residues: CASSSGQGENTEAFF. Here the CDR3 DNA reads TGTGCCAGCAGCTCTGGACAGGGAGAGAACACTGAAGCTTTCTTT.

This chain connects TRBV7-9 to TRBJ2-3, with D possibly TRBD2 on 6 matching bases. V was trimmed by 0 bases and J by 3 bases, leaving 10 bases between them. CDR1 and CDR2 (germline): SEHNR, FQNEAQ (reference sequence). The CDR3 is 15 residues long. The CDR3 protein is CASSLAGGPTDTQYF. The CDR3 DNA reads TGTGCCAGCAGCTTAGCGGGAGGCCCGACAGATACGCAGTATTTT.

The gene calls are TRBV5-6 and TRBJ2-7, with 7 bases that match TRBD1. Trimming at V came to 0 bases and at J to 5 bases, leaving 5 bases not matched to a gene. Germline values: CDR1 SGHDT, CDR2 YYEEEE. CDR3 length: 14 amino acids. In nucleotides, the CDR3 is TGTGCCAGCAGCTTGGCAGGGACAGTCCACGAGCAGTACTTC. Its translation is CASSLAGTVHEQYF.

The chain uses TRBV15 and TRBJ2-1; possibly TRBD2 for D (5 bases). V was trimmed by 3 bases and J by 3 bases, leaving 12 bases between them. CDR1 is LNHNV and CDR2 is YYDKDF in the germline V gene (reference sequence). This CDR3 is 15 amino acids long. The CDR3 DNA reads TGTGCCACCAGCAGTATGACCCGGGACTACAATGAGCAGTTCTTC. Its translation: CATSSMTRDYNEQFF.

This clone was counted once. This chain uses TRBV14 with TRBJ2-2; the match to TRBD1 covers 7 bases. CDR3 length equals 17 residues. CDR1 is SGHDN, CDR2 FVKESK, per germline. With 4 bases clipped from V and 4 bases from J, the junction kept 12 bases outside the gene matches. The CDR3 loop is CASSPKLTGLVTGELFF. CDR3 sequence (DNA): TGTGCCAGCAGCCCAAAACTGACAGGGTTGGTCACCGGGGAGCTGTTTTTT.

The rearrangement links TRBV14 to TRBJ2-6, with D perhaps TRBD1 (5 bases). This CDR3 spans 16 amino acids. Germline loops: CDR1 SGHDN, CDR2 FVKESK. V was cut by 2 bases and J by 3 bases, with 11 bases left in between. The DNA of the CDR3 is TGTGCCAGCAGCCAATCCAGGGTGCGTGGGGCCAACGTCCTGACTTTC. It specifies CASSQSRVRGANVLTF.

This chain joins TRBV11-2 and TRBJ2-7; D is possibly TRBD1 (5 bases). In germline, CDR1 is SGHAT, CDR2 FQNNGV. This CDR3 has 14 residues. V dropped 6 bases and J dropped 2 bases, with 14 bases sitting between them. This CDR3 is CASRSNDRPYEQYF. The CDR3 DNA is TGTGCCAGCAGATCTAACGACAGACCCTACGAGCAGTACTTC. Full variable domain (outside the CDR3, taken from reference TRBV11-2 and TRBJ2-7): EAGVAQSPRYKIIEKRQSVAFWCNPISGHATLYWYQQILGQGPKLLIQFQNNGVVDDSQLPKDRFSAERLKGVDSTLKIQPAKLEDSAVYLCASRSNDRPYEQYFGPGTRLTVT.

The chain uses TRBV7-6 and TRBJ2-5, with 11 nucleotides matching TRBD2. This CDR3 comprises 21 residues. The ends lost 2 bases at V and 4 bases at J; junction bases unmatched: 21. Germline values: CDR1 SGHVS, CDR2 FNYEAQ. The CDR3 spells CASSLLAYITSGRFTRETQYF. CDR3 DNA sequence: TGTGCCAGCAGCTTATTAGCTTACATAACTAGCGGGAGATTCACGAGAGAGACCCAGTACTTC.

CDR3 sequence (DNA): TGTGCCAGTAGCGGGGAGAGTTCTTTCGGTGTCTACACCTTC. Translating it yields CASSGESSFGVYTF. This chain connects TRBV19 to TRBJ1-2; D is unresolved. The germline V gene has CDR1 LNHDA and CDR2 SQIVND (reference sequence). V was trimmed by 6 bases and J by 10 bases, leaving 21 bases between them. The CDR3 is made up of 14 amino acids.

V gene TRBV11-2 combines with J gene TRBJ1-1; TRBD1 aligns across 7 bases. The CDR3 runs 17 residues. Germline CDR1 SGHAT, CDR2 FQNNGV. The V and J ends lost 5 bases and 3 bases, in that order; junction bases with no gene match: 15. DNA of the CDR3: TGTGCCAGCAGCCTGAGGGACAGCGGCCGAGGTGACACTGAAGCTTTCTTT. Translation: CASSLRDSGRGDTEAFF.

The V and J genes are TRBV6-1 and TRBJ1-3, with D unclear. Germline CDR1 reads MNHNS; CDR2 reads SASEGT. The CDR3 length is 14 residues. Trimming left V 1 base short and J 2 bases short, with 6 bases between. CDR3 DNA: TGTGCCAGCAGTGAAGAGCCCACTGGAAACACCATATATTTT. The encoded protein is CASSEEPTGNTIYF.

The CDR3 DNA sequence: TGTGCCAGCAGCAGAGGAGCTAACTATGGCTACACCTTC. Its protein is CASSRGANYGYTF. V usage is TRBV6-1 and J usage is TRBJ1-2; D is uncertain. V was cut by 6 bases and J by 0 bases, with 8 bases left in between. The CDR3 length is 13 residues. CDR1 is MNHNS, CDR2 SASEGT, per germline.

For this clone: One junction end disagrees with the germline gene, perhaps due to a read error. This sequence joins TRBV28 and TRBJ1-2; no firm D call. CDR3 length: 14 residues. Germline V gene sequence: CDR1 MDHEN, CDR2 SYDVKM. The CDR3 region is CASSTGRGNYGYPF. CDR3 nucleotide sequence: TGTGCCAGCAGTACTGGACGGGGTAACTATGGCTACCCCTTC.

The V and J genes are TRBV2 and TRBJ2-1; 11 bases fit TRBD2. The V gene's germline CDR1 is SNHLY and CDR2 FYNNEI. V lost 5 bases, J lost 0 bases, and 6 bases stayed unmatched. This CDR3 spans 17 amino acids. The CDR3: CASSLTSGILSYNEQFF. The CDR3 DNA reads as TGTGCCAGCAGTTTGACTAGCGGGATTCTCTCCTACAATGAGCAGTTCTTC.

The V call is TRBV6-5, the J call TRBJ2-1; D remains unclear. The germline gives CDR1 MNHEY, CDR2 SVGAGI. The CDR3 covers 13 residues. V gave up 2 bases and J gave up 6 bases, with 8 bases separating them. CDR3 sequence (DNA): TGTGCCAGCAGTTACACGACTGGCAATGAGCAGTTCTTC. This gives the protein CASSYTTGNEQFF.

The table lists this clone with a count of one. At one end, the junction sequence differs from germline, possibly due to a read error. The CDR3 DNA is TGTGCCAGCAGCCCCCAAGGGGGCAATCAGCCCCAGAATTTT. It translates to CASSPQGGNQPQNF. The chain uses TRBV6-5 and TRBJ1-5, with 7 bases identical to TRBD1. Germline V CDR1 and CDR2: MNHEY, SVGAGI. This CDR3 spans 14 amino acids.